The entry below gives a single TCR beta chain sequence along with its context. Its specificity is not known. The data originate from a study of T cell responses to AZD1222 COVID-19 vaccine. Overall study context: Pooled together were second doses at about 4 or about 12 weeks.

Overall study findings and caveats: Spike-specific TCR breadth and depth both grew after two AZD1222 doses. Close to half of all spike-specific TCRs reportedly target regions of the variants that are unmutated.

Trimming shortened V by 6 bases and J by 6 bases, and 10 bases separated the two germline ends. This CDR3 comprises 11 residues. Germline values: CDR1 DFQATT, CDR2 SNEGSKA (reference sequence). Libraries were prepared by immunoSEQ multiplex PCR; TCRdb keeps only in-frame clonotypes and omits some of them. The data contain tens of thousands of clones, approximately 90% of them seen just once; the ten biggest clones take up about 28%. The receptor comes from an adult in good health. The sample in question was peripheral blood, obtained on day 0 of AZD1222 vaccination. V is TRBV20-1 and J is TRBJ2-3; tentatively, D is TRBD2 (6 bases). The CDR3 nucleotides read TGCAGTGCCGGCCGGGGGGATACGCAGTATTTT. Translated: CSAGRGDTQYF.